Below, 14 T cell receptor beta chains from the same sample are listed, as sequenced in a study of T cell responses to AZD1222 COVID-19 vaccine. Only in-frame clones appear in the TCRdb table, and some are missing; sequencing was by immunoSEQ multiplex PCR. This sample has around 83,000 clones; about 83% occur once, and the top ten carry more than 8.5%. The sample was peripheral blood, taken on day 0 of AZD1222 vaccination. The receptors come from an adult in good health.

This chain joins TRBV7-9 and TRBJ2-3, with D possibly called TRBD1 or TRBD2 (5 bases each). The V gene's germline CDR1 is SEHNR and CDR2 FQNEAQ (reference sequence). This CDR3 comprises 14 residues. Trimming removed 7 bases from V and 8 bases from J, with 19 bases in between. The CDR3 DNA reads TGTGCCAGCATCCCTGACCGTACGGGACCTACGCAGTATTTT. Amino acids: CASIPDRTGPTQYF.

This chain links TRBV5-1 with TRBJ1-1; 8 positions match TRBD1. The CDR3 contains 14 residues. V gave up 5 bases and J gave up 1 base; unmatched junction bases: 4. The germline V gene has CDR1 SGHRS and CDR2 YFSETQ. In DNA form, the CDR3 reads TGCGCCAGCAGGATACAGGGGGGGAACACTGAAGCTTTCTTT. Encoded protein: CASRIQGGNTEAFF.

The chain has TRBV6-5 and TRBJ2-7, with 9 bases aligning to TRBD1. CDR1 and CDR2 from the germline V gene are MNHEY and SVGAGI. V lost 3 bases, J lost 2 bases, and 5 bases stayed unmatched. The CDR3 totals 15 residues. CDR3 bases: TGTGCCAGCAGTTATTCTGGACAGGGGACCTACGAGCAGTACTTC. Amino acids: CASSYSGQGTYEQYF.

The chain couples TRBV18 to TRBJ2-7, with unresolved D. CDR3 length equals 13 residues. The V gene lost 3 bases and the J gene lost 3 bases, with 9 bases spanning the gap. The germline CDR1 and CDR2 sequences are KGHSH and LQKENI. Here the CDR3 reads CASSPPQLYEQYF. The CDR3 DNA is TGTGCCAGCTCACCCCCCCAGCTCTACGAGCAGTACTTC.

The chain links TRBV27 to TRBJ1-1, with unresolved D. Per germline, CDR1 MNHEY and CDR2 SMNVEV (reference sequence). V was shortened by 0 bases and J by 2 bases, with 10 bases between the two germline ends. This CDR3 is built from 15 residues. The CDR3 nucleotides are TGTGCCAGCAGTTTATCAAGTCGGGCCAACACTGAAGCTTTCTTT. Translating it yields CASSLSSRANTEAFF.

The V call is TRBV30, the J call TRBJ1-6, with D possibly TRBD1 on 5 matching bases. With 1 base removed from V and 4 bases from J, the gap between germline ends came to 11 bases. There are 15 residues in the CDR3. Looked up from germline, CDR1 is GTSNPN and CDR2 is SVGIG (reference sequence). Here the CDR3 DNA reads TGTGCCTGGAGTGGCGGGGGAGGATATAATTCACCCCTCCACTTT. This sequence encodes CAWSGGGGYNSPLHF.

The genes are TRBV14 and TRBJ1-1, with unresolved D. This CDR3 is 11 amino acids long. Trimming shortened V by 1 base and J by 10 bases, and 7 bases separated the two germline ends. The V gene's germline CDR1 is SGHDN and CDR2 FVKESK. The DNA of the CDR3 is TGTGCCAGCAGCCAAGGGCAGAGAGCTTTCTTT. This sequence encodes CASSQGQRAFF.

This chain links TRBV18 with TRBJ2-1; D may match TRBD1 or TRBD2 (5 bases each). V shed 0 bases and J shed 9 bases, with 9 bases lying between them. The CDR3 totals 13 residues. Germline loops: CDR1 KGHSH, CDR2 LQKENI. For the CDR3, the DNA is TGTGCCAGCTCACCACCTACCGGGACTGAGCAGTTCTTC. This gives the protein CASSPPTGTEQFF.

The rearrangement joins TRBV6-5 to TRBJ2-3; D unresolved. Trimming left V 4 bases short and J 5 bases short, with 7 bases between. Germline V CDR1 and CDR2: MNHEY, SVGAGI. This CDR3 comprises 12 residues. CDR3 DNA sequence: TGTGCCAGCAGTTCCAGGAGAGATACGCAGTATTTT. Translating it yields CASSSRRDTQYF.

The V gene is TRBV18, the J gene TRBJ1-5, with D possibly being TRBD1 (5 bases). Trimming removed 4 bases at V and 6 bases at J, with 19 bases between. The germline V gene has CDR1 KGHSH and CDR2 LQKENI. The CDR3 consists of 16 residues. The CDR3 bases are TGTGCCAGCTCACAGGAGGAGGTGGCAGGGAGTCAGCCCCAGCATTTT. This translates into CASSQEEVAGSQPQHF.

The chain carries TRBV7-2 and TRBJ2-5; no firm D call. V lost 5 bases and J 4 bases, leaving 8 bases between the germline ends. Germline V gene data show CDR1 as SGHTA and CDR2 as FQGNSA. The CDR3 is 12 amino acids. CDR3 region: CASSVQRETQYF. CDR3 nucleotides: TGTGCCAGCAGCGTCCAAAGAGAGACCCAGTACTTC.

The chain combines TRBV2 with TRBJ2-5, with D tentatively TRBD1 (5 bases). This CDR3 has 13 amino acids. Germline V gene sequence: CDR1 SNHLY, CDR2 FYNNEI. The V end lost 8 bases, the J end lost 4 bases, and 14 bases lay between the germline ends. The CDR3 sequence is CASAGATGETQYF. CDR3 nucleotides: TGTGCCAGCGCTGGGGCCACCGGAGAGACCCAGTACTTC.

DNA of the CDR3: TGTGCCACCAGTGATTTAAAACAGGGTCGCTACAATGAGCAGTTCTTC. Translating it yields CATSDLKQGRYNEQFF. The chain carries TRBV24-1 and TRBJ2-1; maybe TRBD1 (6 bases). Trimming took 1 base from V and 3 from J, leaving 12 bases between them. The CDR3 consists of 16 residues. Germline values: CDR1 KGHDR, CDR2 SFDVKD.

This clone came up once. The genes are TRBV6-7 and TRBJ1-1; TRBD1 agrees at 7 bases. TRBV6-7 is treated as an ORF (open reading frame) with a function not yet certain. V was pared by 2 bases and J by 5 bases, with 5 bases of the junction left unmatched. CDR3 length equals 14 residues. Here the CDR3 DNA reads TGTGCCAGCAGTTACAGGGGGCAGGGGACTGAAGCTTTCTTT. Its translation is CASSYRGQGTEAFF.